Shown below are 17 T cell receptor beta chains from a single sample sequenced in a study of blood T cell repertoires in COVID-19. Generated by immunoSEQ multiplex PCR, the TCRdb table keeps only in-frame clones and is missing some. There are some 510,000 clones in the sample; approximately 87% occur only once, and 1.5% to 2% lies in the top ten. Sequencing was done on a sample of PBMCs or T cells enriched from blood (not recorded which). Receptor source: a woman between 40 and 55 years old who had recovered from COVID-19.

The J gene is TRBJ1-1, the V gene TRBV4-1; 7 bases match TRBD1. V was clipped by 1 base and J by 5 bases; unmatched bases: 4. Looked up from germline, CDR1 is MGHRA and CDR2 is YSYEKL. This CDR3 is built from 14 residues. This chain's CDR3 is CASSQGQGETEAFF. DNA of the CDR3: TGCGCCAGCAGCCAAGGACAGGGTGAGACTGAAGCTTTCTTT.

The gene calls are TRBV7-2 and TRBJ2-1; 9 bases are a match to TRBD1. The V and J ends lost 2 bases and 8 bases, in that order; junction bases with no gene match: 7. The germline gives CDR1 SGHTA, CDR2 FQGNSA. The CDR3 has 15 amino acids. CDR3 protein: CASSLNAGTGYEQFF. The DNA for the CDR3 is TGTGCCAGCAGCTTAAATGCAGGGACAGGGTATGAGCAGTTCTTC.

This chain links TRBV11-3 with TRBJ2-5, with 7 positions matching TRBD2. The length of the CDR3 is 15 residues. Trimming took 1 base from V and 1 from J; bases not matched to a gene: 3. CDR1 and CDR2 (germline): SGHNT, YENEEA. In DNA form, the CDR3 reads TGTGCCAGCAGCTTAGGGGCGGGAGTCCAAGAGACCCAGTACTTC. Protein product: CASSLGAGVQETQYF.

This chain links TRBV10-2 with TRBJ2-5, with TRBD2 matching over 7 bases. With V trimmed by 6 bases and J by 5 bases, 9 bases remained unmatched. Per germline, CDR1 WSHSY and CDR2 SAAADI. This CDR3 contains 14 residues. This CDR3 reads CASRGLPVSETQYF. The CDR3 region has the DNA TGCGCCAGCAGGGGACTACCCGTCTCGGAGACCCAGTACTTC.

The gene calls are TRBV23-1 and TRBJ2-1; the D gene is possibly TRBD1 (5 bases). TRBV23-1 is designated an ORF whose function remains uncertain. Trimming left V 2 bases short and J 6 bases short, with 8 bases between. This CDR3 contains 13 residues. CDR3: CASSQDSLNEQFF. CDR3 DNA sequence: TGCGCCAGCAGTCAAGACAGTCTCAATGAGCAGTTCTTC.

The V gene is TRBV6-5, the J gene TRBJ2-1; 11 nucleotides line up with TRBD2. With 4 bases clipped from V and 5 bases from J, the junction kept 4 bases outside the gene matches. CDR3 length: 15 amino acids. CDR1 is MNHEY and CDR2 is SVGAGI in the germline V gene. The CDR3 protein is CASSSASGRHNEQFF. The CDR3 DNA follows: TGTGCCAGCAGTTCCGCTAGCGGGAGGCACAATGAGCAGTTCTTC.

V is TRBV24-1 and J is TRBJ2-1; TRBD2 is a possible D gene (7 bases). V was trimmed by 4 bases and J by 9 bases, leaving 18 bases between them. CDR1 and CDR2 (germline): KGHDR, SFDVKD. CDR3 length equals 15 residues. CDR3 bases: TGTGCCACCAGTGACCTACGCGGGGGCCTCTTTGAGCAGTTCTTC. This encodes CATSDLRGGLFEQFF.

The chain couples TRBV10-3 to TRBJ1-1; a possible D gene is TRBD1 (5 bases). The V gene's germline CDR1 is ENHRY and CDR2 SYGVKD. The CDR3 loop spans 12 amino acids. The V and J ends lost 10 bases and 6 bases respectively, with 15 bases between them. Here the CDR3 reads CATRWSGAEAFF. The CDR3 DNA follows: TGTGCCACCCGATGGTCGGGGGCTGAAGCTTTCTTT.

Concerning this clone: A junction boundary mismatches the germline segment, possibly from a read error. V usage is TRBV5-8 and J usage is TRBJ1-5, with a tentative D call TRBD1 (6 bases). Germline CDR1 SGHTS, CDR2 YDEGEE. The CDR3 is 13 residues long. The CDR3 region is CASNLGAGVSQHF. The CDR3 DNA follows: TGTGCCAGCAACTTGGGGGCGGGGGTATCCCAGCATTTT.

The chain uses TRBV5-1 and TRBJ2-7; weak D call: TRBD2 (6 bases). Trimming cost V 3 bases and J 2 bases, with 9 bases left between them. The germline V gene encodes CDR1 SGHRS and CDR2 YFSETQ. This CDR3 has 13 amino acids. The CDR3 bases are TGCGCCAGCAGCTCGGAGGGGACCTACGAGCAGTACTTC. The encoded protein is CASSSEGTYEQYF. Looking up the rest from reference TRBV5-1 and TRBJ2-7 gives the full variable domain: KAGVTQTPRYLIKTRGQQVTLSCSPISGHRSVSWYQQTPGQGLQFLFEYFSETQRNKGNFPGRFSGRQFSNSRSEMNVSTLELGDSALYLCASSSEGTYEQYFGPGTRLTVT.

This clone was counted a single time. This sequence joins TRBV6-2 or TRBV6-3 and TRBJ1-5; D is unclear. Trimming cost V 4 bases and J 4 bases, with 8 bases left between them. Germline V gives CDR1 MNHEY, CDR2 SVGEGT. CDR3 size: 13 residues. The CDR3, as DNA: TGTGCCAGCAGTTTGACGGGGAATCAGCCCCAGCATTTT. Translating gives CASSLTGNQPQHF.

This clone was found once. V and J are TRBV7-8 and TRBJ2-5, with D possibly matching TRBD1 (5 bases). Between the trimmed V and J ends, which lost 5 bases and 5 bases, there was a span of 18 bases. Germline V CDR1 and CDR2: SGHVS, FQNEAQ. This CDR3 has 15 amino acids. The CDR3 reads CASSPIGQAGETQYF. CDR3 in DNA: TGTGCCAGCAGCCCTATAGGACAAGCTGGGGAGACCCAGTACTTC. Drawing the rest from reference TRBV7-8 and TRBJ2-5, the complete variable domain is GAGVSQSPRYKVAKRGQDVALRCDPISGHVSLFWYQQALGQGPEFLTYFQNEAQLDKSGLPSDRFFAERPEGSVSTLKIQRTQQEDSAVYLCASSPIGQAGETQYFGPGTRLLVL.

This chain joins TRBV30 and TRBJ1-5, with unresolved D. The V gene lost 2 bases and the J gene lost 0 bases, with 8 bases spanning the gap. This CDR3 has 14 residues. CDR1 is GTSNPN, CDR2 SVGIG, per germline (reference sequence). The CDR3 bases are TGTGCCTGGAGTCTACCATATAGCAATCAGCCCCAGCATTTT. Its translation: CAWSLPYSNQPQHF. The full variable domain, its missing parts supplied by reference TRBV30 and TRBJ1-5, is SQTIHQWPATLVQPVGSPLSLECTVEGTSNPNLYWYRQAAGRGLQLLFYSVGIGQISSEVPQNLSASRPQDRQFILSSKKLLLSDSGFYLCAWSLPYSNQPQHFGDGTRLSIL.

The table lists this clone with a count of one. V usage is TRBV5-4 and J usage is TRBJ2-3; TRBD2 matches 10 bases. The CDR3 contains 16 residues. V shed 3 bases and J 2 bases; nucleotides not matched to a gene: 6. Germline V CDR1 and CDR2: SGHNT, YYREEE (reference sequence). CDR3 nucleotide sequence: TGTGCCAGCAGCTCCAGGACTAGCGGAGACACAGATACGCAGTATTTT. Its translation: CASSSRTSGDTDTQYF.

The J gene is TRBJ2-5, the V gene TRBV15; D perhaps matches TRBD1 (6 bases). V lost 4 bases and J 5 bases, leaving 14 bases between the germline ends. CDR1 is LNHNV and CDR2 is YYDKDF in the germline V gene (reference sequence). The CDR3 sequence is 14 residues long. CDR3 nucleotide sequence: TGTGCCACCAGCAACAGGGATACTCGGGAGACCCAGTACTTC. This sequence encodes CATSNRDTRETQYF.

The CDR3 sequence: CASSIRSGRSYEQYF. The CDR3 nucleotides are TGTGCCAGTAGTATCCGTAGCGGGAGAAGCTACGAGCAGTACTTC. The chain recombines TRBV19 with TRBJ2-7; 9 nucleotides match TRBD2. In germline, CDR1 is LNHDA, CDR2 SQIVND (reference sequence). The CDR3 consists of 15 residues. The trim removed 3 bases at V and 3 bases at J, leaving 6 bases unmatched.

V gene TRBV11-2 combines with J gene TRBJ2-2; no clear D gene. The CDR3 has 14 amino acids. Germline V gene sequence: CDR1 SGHAT, CDR2 FQNNGV. The germline V and J ends were trimmed by 0 bases and 6 bases, with 8 bases remaining between them. CDR3 amino acids: CASSLDRESGELFF. For the CDR3, the DNA is TGTGCCAGCAGCTTAGACCGCGAATCCGGGGAGCTGTTTTTT.